This T cell receptor (beta chain) appears in the sequencing data of a study of tumor and adjacent non-tumor tissue in lung cancer. The overall study: Patients comprised over 9 adenocarcinoma, a couple of squamous cell carcinoma and 1 small cell lung cancer. Study-wide points: Tumor tissue had significantly higher TCR diversity than normal lung.

The library came from three nested PCR rounds adapted from ARM-PCR protocols. TCRdb analysed the multiplex PCR reads with MiXCR anew, one entry per CDR3 protein. The sample yields 65,000 to 95,000 distinct CDR3 sequences, around 86% seen once. No cell sorting was done before RNA was extracted from the tissue. Newly diagnosed lung cancer patients had thoracic surgery in China, August–late 2014, without prior chemotherapy. Remarks on this clonotype: The antigen is undetermined. Germline is not matched at one junction end, which may reflect a read error.

Germline V gene data show CDR1 as SGHNT and CDR2 as YYREEE (reference sequence). This CDR3 spans 16 amino acids. Sequenced material: lung tumor tissue. The receptor was derived from a woman between 50 and 59 years old with non-small cell lung cancer. The V gene is TRBV5-4, the J gene TRBJ2-5, with 9 bases fitting TRBD2. The DNA for the CDR3 is TGTGCCAGCAGCGCCGGGATTAGCGGGAGTTATGAGATCCAGTACTTC. Its protein product is CASSAGISGSYEIQYF.